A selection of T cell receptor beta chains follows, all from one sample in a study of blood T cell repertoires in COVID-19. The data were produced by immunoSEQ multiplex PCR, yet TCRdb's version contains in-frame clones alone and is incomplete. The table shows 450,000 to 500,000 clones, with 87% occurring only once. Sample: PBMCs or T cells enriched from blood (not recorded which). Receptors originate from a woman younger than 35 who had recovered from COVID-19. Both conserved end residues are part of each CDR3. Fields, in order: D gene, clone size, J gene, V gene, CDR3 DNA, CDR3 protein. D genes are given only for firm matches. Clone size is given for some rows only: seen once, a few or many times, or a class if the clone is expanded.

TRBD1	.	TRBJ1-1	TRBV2	TGTGCCAGCACAGATCAGGGGGTAGGCACTGAAGCTTTCTTT	CASTDQGVGTEAFF
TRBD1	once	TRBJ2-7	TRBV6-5	TGTGCCAGCAGTTCCGGGACAGGGACGTACGAGCAGTACTTC	CASSSGTGTYEQYF
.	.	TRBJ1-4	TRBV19	TGTGCCAGTAGCCCTGCGGGAAAACTGTTTTTT	CASSPAGKLFF
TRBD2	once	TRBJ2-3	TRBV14	TGTGCCAGCGCAAAGCTAGCGGGGGGAACAGATACGCAGTATTTT	CASAKLAGGTDTQYF
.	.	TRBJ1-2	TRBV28	TGTGCCAGCAGGACAGAGTATGGCTACACCTTC	CASRTEYGYTF
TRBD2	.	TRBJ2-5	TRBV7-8	TGTGCCAGCAGCCTGGCGGGAGGCGCGGAGACCCAGTACTTC	CASSLAGGAETQYF
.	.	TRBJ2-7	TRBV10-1	TGCGCCAGCAGTGAGTCAGTGGGTAGAGGAACCTACGAGCAGTACTTC	CASSESVGRGTYEQYF
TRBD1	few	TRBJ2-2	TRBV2	TGTGCCAGCAGGCCCGACAGGGTAAACACCGGGGAGCTGTTTTTT	CASRPDRVNTGELFF
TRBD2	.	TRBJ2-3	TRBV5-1	TGCGCCAGCAGCTTGATTTCTAGCGGGGCCACAGATACGCAGTATTTT	CASSLISSGATDTQYF
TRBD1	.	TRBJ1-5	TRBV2	TGTTCATCAGCTGAGGGGGCAGATCAGCCCCAGCATTTT	CSSAEGADQPQHF
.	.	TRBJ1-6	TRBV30	TGTGCCTGGAGTTCGGGGGGAAATTCACCCCTCCACTTT	CAWSSGGNSPLHF
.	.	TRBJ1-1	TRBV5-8	TGTGCCAGCTTGGAGGTGATGAACACTGAAGCTTTCTTT	CASLEVMNTEAFF
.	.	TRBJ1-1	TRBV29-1	TGCAGCGTGGCCTCCCTCCAGGGGATCATGAACACTGAAGCTTTCTTT	CSVASLQGIMNTEAFF
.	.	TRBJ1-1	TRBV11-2	TGTGCCAGCAGCCTGGTCCGGACAGCTGAAGCTTTCTTT	CASSLVRTAEAFF
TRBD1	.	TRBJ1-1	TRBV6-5	TGTGCCAGCAATTACAGGGGACTGATGGGAAACACTGAAGCTTTCTTT	CASNYRGLMGNTEAFF
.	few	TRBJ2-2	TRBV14	TGTGCCAGCAGCCAAGAGTGGCCTAGCACCGGGGAGCTGTTTTTT	CASSQEWPSTGELFF
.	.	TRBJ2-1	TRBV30	TGTGCCTGGATGAGGGGGGGGACTCGTGAGCAGTTCTTC	CAWMRGGTREQFF
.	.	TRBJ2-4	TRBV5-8	TGTGCCAGCAGCTCTTCCTCCTTACCAGGGCCCAAAAACATTCAGTACTTC	CASSSSSLPGPKNIQYF
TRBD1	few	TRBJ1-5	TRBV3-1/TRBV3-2	TGTGCCAGCAGCCATCCCTTTACCGGGACAGACTTTAATCAGCCCCAGCATTTT	CASSHPFTGTDFNQPQHF
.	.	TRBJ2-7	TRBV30	TGTGCCTGGGTCTCAAGGACTGGGCGCCCCTACGAGCAGTACTTC	CAWVSRTGRPYEQYF
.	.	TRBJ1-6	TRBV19	TGTGCCAGTAGTACCATCCCTGGGGCAGGATATAATTCACCCCTCCACTTT	CASSTIPGAGYNSPLHF
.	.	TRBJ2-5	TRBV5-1	TGCGCCAGCAGCTCCCCTGGAGGGGAGACCCAGTACTTC	CASSSPGGETQYF
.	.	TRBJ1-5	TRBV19	TGTGCCAGTAGTATAGCGAGGTCCCAGCCCCAGCATTTT	CASSIARSQPQHF
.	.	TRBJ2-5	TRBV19	TGTGCCAGTAGTATCTACAGGGAAGAGACCCAGTACTTC	CASSIYREETQYF
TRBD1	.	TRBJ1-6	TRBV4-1	TGCGCCAGCAGCCCCGTCGGACAGGGGGATAATTCACCCCTCCACTTT	CASSPVGQGDNSPLHF
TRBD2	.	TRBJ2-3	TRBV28	TGTGCCAGCAGTTGGGGGGAGAGCGGGGATGGAGATACGCAGTATTTT	CASSWGESGDGDTQYF
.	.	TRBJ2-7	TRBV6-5	TGTGCCAGCACCCTAGGACAGTACCAGGGAGAGCAGTACTTC	CASTLGQYQGEQYF
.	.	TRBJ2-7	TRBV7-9	TGTGCCAGCAGCTTAGAGGCGGTCAGAGTCTCTTCCTACGAGCAGTACTTC	CASSLEAVRVSSYEQYF
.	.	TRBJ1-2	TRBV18	TGTGCCAGCTCACCCCAGACAGAGGACTATGGCTACACCTTC	CASSPQTEDYGYTF
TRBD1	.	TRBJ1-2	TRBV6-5	TGTGCCAGCTGGGACAGCCAGCATAATAACTATGGCTACACCTTC	CASWDSQHNNYGYTF
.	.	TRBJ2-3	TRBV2	TGTGCCAGCAGTGAAGGTACAGGGTGGGATACGCAGTATTTT	CASSEGTGWDTQYF
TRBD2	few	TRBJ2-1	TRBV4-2	TGTGCCAGCAGCCAAGAAGGAGGTAGCGGGGGAAAGAAGCAGTTCTTC	CASSQEGGSGGKKQFF
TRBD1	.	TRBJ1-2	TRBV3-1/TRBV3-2	TGTGCCAGCAGCCCGGGACAGGTTGAAGGCTACACCTTC	CASSPGQVEGYTF
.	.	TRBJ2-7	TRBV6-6	TGTGCCAGCAGCACCCACGGCACAAAAGGGGGCTACGAGCAGTACTTC	CASSTHGTKGGYEQYF
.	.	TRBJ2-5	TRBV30	TGTGCCTGGAGTGTAGTCGGACAGCAAGAGACCCAGTACTTC	CAWSVVGQQETQYF
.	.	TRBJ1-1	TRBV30	TGTGCCTGGAGTGGCCGGACAGACGAAGCTTTCTTT	CAWSGRTDEAFF
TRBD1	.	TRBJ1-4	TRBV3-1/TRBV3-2	TGTGCCAGCAGCCAAGTCCGGGACAGTTATGAAAAACTGTTTTTT	CASSQVRDSYEKLFF
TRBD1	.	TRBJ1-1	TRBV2	TGTGCCAGCAGCCGGGACAGTAACACTGAAGCTTTCTTT	CASSRDSNTEAFF
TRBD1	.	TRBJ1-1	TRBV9	TGTGCCAGCAGCCCAGGAGGGACAGGAGAAGCTTTCTTT	CASSPGGTGEAFF
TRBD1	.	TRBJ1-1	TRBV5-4	TGTGCCAGCAGCACCCCGACAGGGCAAACTGAAGCTTTCTTT	CASSTPTGQTEAFF
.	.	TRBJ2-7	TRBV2	TGTGCCAGCAGTAGCCGCACCTACGAGCAGTACTTC	CASSSRTYEQYF
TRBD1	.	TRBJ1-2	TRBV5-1	TGCGCCAGCAGCTTCGCCGGGACAGGCGATCTCTATGGCTACACCTTC	CASSFAGTGDLYGYTF
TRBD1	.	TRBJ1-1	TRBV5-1	TGCGCCAGCAGCCCTAATACAGGGGTATACACTGAAGCTTTCTTT	CASSPNTGVYTEAFF
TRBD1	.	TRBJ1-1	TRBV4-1	TGCGCCAGCAGCCAGTGGACAGGGGGCTACACTGAAGCTTTCTTT	CASSQWTGGYTEAFF
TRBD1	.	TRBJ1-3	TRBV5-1	TGCGCCAGCAGCTTAGGGACAGGGGGAAGCCGGAACACCATATATTTT	CASSLGTGGSRNTIYF
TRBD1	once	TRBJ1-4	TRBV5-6	TGTGCCAGCAGCCCTACAGGGGAAATTGGGCATGAAAAACTGTTTTTT	CASSPTGEIGHEKLFF
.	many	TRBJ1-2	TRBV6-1	TGTGCCAGCAGTGAAGGGCAGGGTCACTATGGCTACACCTTC	CASSEGQGHYGYTF
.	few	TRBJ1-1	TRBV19	TGTGCCAGTAGCCTACTAGGCATGAACACTGAAGCTTTCTTT	CASSLLGMNTEAFF
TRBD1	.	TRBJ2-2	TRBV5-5	TGTGCCAGCAGCTCAACCGGGACAGGGTACTCGGCCGGGGAGCTGTTTTTT	CASSSTGTGYSAGELFF
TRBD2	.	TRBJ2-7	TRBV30	TGTGCCTGGAGTGTAGCCACTGGCGGGGGGGCCTACGAGCAGTACTTC	CAWSVATGGGAYEQYF
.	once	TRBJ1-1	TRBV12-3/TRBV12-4	TGTGCCAGCGGTCGACAGAAGAACACTGAAGCTTTCTTT	CASGRQKNTEAFF
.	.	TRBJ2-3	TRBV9	TGTGCCAGCAGCCCCAGGGTAGACACAGATACGCAGTATTTT	CASSPRVDTDTQYF
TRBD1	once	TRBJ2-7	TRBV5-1	TGCGCCAGCAGGGGTACGGTGACAGGGAACTACGAGCAGTACTTC	CASRGTVTGNYEQYF
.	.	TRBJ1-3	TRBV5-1	TGCGCCAGCAGCCAAATTGAGGAGAACACCATATATTTT	CASSQIEENTIYF
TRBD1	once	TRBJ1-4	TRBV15	TGTGCCACCAGCCAAGACAGGGTGGGAGAAAAACTGTTTTTT	CATSQDRVGEKLFF